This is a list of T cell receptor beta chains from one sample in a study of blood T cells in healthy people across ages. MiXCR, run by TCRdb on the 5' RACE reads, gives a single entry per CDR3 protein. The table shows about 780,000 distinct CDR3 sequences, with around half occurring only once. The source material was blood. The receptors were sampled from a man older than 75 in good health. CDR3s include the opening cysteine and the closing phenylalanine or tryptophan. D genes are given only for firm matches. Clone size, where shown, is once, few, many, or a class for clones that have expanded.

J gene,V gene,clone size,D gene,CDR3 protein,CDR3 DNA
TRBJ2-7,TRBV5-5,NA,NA,CASSLVTAANYEQYF,TGTGCCAGCAGCTTGGTCACAGCAGCCAACTACGAGCAGTACTTC
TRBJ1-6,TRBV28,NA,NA,CASRPNRMEVDSPPHF,TGTGCCAGCAGACCTAACCGGATGGAAGTTGATTCACCCCCCCACTTT
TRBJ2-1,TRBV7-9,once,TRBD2,CASSLTGLAGDDEQFF,TGTGCCAGCAGCTTAACCGGACTAGCGGGAGACGATGAGCAGTTCTTC
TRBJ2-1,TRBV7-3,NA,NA,CASSSTMGDRSAEQFF,TGTGCCAGCAGCTCTACCATGGGAGATCGGAGCGCTGAGCAGTTCTTC
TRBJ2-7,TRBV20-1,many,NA,CSARATAPLGYEQYF,TGCAGTGCTAGAGCAACAGCTCCTCTTGGGTACGAGCAGTACTTC
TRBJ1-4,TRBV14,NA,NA,CASSQMRATNEKLFF,TGTGCCAGCAGCCAAATGAGGGCAACTAATGAAAAACTGTTTTTT
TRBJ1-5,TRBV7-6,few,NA,CASSVDPNQPQHF,TGTGCCAGCAGCGTAGATCCGAATCAGCCCCAGCATTTT
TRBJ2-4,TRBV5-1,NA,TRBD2,CASSSTSGRADIQYF,TGCGCCAGCAGCTCGACTAGCGGGAGGGCAGACATTCAGTACTTC
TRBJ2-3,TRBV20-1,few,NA,CSAGAHEDTQYF,TGCAGTGCTGGGGCTCACGAAGATACGCAGTATTTT
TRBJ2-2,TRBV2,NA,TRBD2,CARSDSTSGFNTGELFF,TGTGCCCGCAGTGACTCCACTAGCGGATTCAACACCGGGGAGCTGTTTTTT
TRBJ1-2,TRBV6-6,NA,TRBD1,CASRGTACTF,TGTGCCAGCAGGGGGACAGCCTGCACCTTC
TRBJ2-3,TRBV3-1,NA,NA,CASRAAGDTQYF,TGTGCCAGCAGGGCAGCTGGAGATACGCAGTATTTT
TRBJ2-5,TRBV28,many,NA,CASSPTRPQETQYF,TGCGCCAGCAGCCCGACCAGGCCCCAAGAGACCCAGTACTTC
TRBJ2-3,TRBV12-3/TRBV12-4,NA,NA,CASRDGMGADVQYF,TGTGCCAGCCGAGACGGGATGGGGGCAGATGTGCAGTATTTT